This passage covers 32 T cell receptor beta chains from one sample sequenced in a study of T-cell reconstitution after alpha-beta-depleted transplantation in children. Preparation of the TCRbeta library involved a method that used unique molecular identifiers. TCRdb fed the PCR reads into MiXCR, producing one record per CDR3 protein. The sample comprises approximately 200,000 distinct CDR3 sequences, roughly 15% of which are singletons, and less than 15% rests with the top ten. The sequences come from PBMCs from the stem cell graft donor, collected from the stem cell graft. The receptors originated from a human donor who donated a stem cell graft to a child with acute lymphoblastic leukemia.

In this sample, this clonotype turned up many times. This chain uses TRBV29-1 with TRBJ1-2; D unresolved. The CDR3 totals 11 residues. With 4 bases removed from V and 5 bases from J, the gap between germline ends came to 8 bases. Germline assignment: CDR1 SQVTM and CDR2 ANQGSEA. As DNA, the CDR3 is TGCAGCGTTGGGTCTGATTATGGCTACACCTTC. This sequence encodes CSVGSDYGYTF.

This clonotype was counted at least ten times. The chain has TRBV10-3 and TRBJ2-2; TRBD2 matches at 14 bases. The CDR3 has 17 residues. V lost 4 bases, J lost 4 bases, and 5 bases stayed unmatched. CDR1 is ENHRY, CDR2 SYGVKD, per germline. This CDR3 reads CAISAGLAGVGTGELFF. The CDR3 coding sequence is TGTGCCATCAGTGCGGGACTAGCGGGAGTTGGCACCGGGGAGCTGTTTTTT.

The table lists this clonotype with a few counts. The chain couples TRBV7-9 to TRBJ1-2; D perhaps matches TRBD1 (5 bases). The CDR3 is made up of 18 amino acids. Trimming left V 2 bases short and J 8 bases short, with 27 bases between. Germline V lookup: CDR1 SEHNR, CDR2 FQNEAQ (reference sequence). The CDR3 protein is CASSLNPRGPGGMEGYTF. The CDR3, as DNA: TGTGCCAGCAGCTTAAATCCCCGGGGCCCGGGGGGGATGGAGGGCTACACCTTC. The complete variable domain, with remaining parts taken from reference TRBV7-9 and TRBJ1-2, reads DTGVSQNPRHKITKRGQNVTFRCDPISEHNRLYWYRQTLGQGPEFLTYFQNEAQLEKSRLLSDRFSAERPKGSFSTLEIQRTEQGDSAMYLCASSLNPRGPGGMEGYTFGSGTRLTVV.

This clonotype was seen many times. The V call is TRBV30, the J call TRBJ1-2, with D uncertain. The CDR3 length is 11 residues. Trimming stripped 3 bases from V and 8 bases from J, with 10 bases between. Germline V gene data show CDR1 as GTSNPN and CDR2 as SVGIG (reference sequence). Here the CDR3 DNA reads TGTGCCTGGAGGATGCAAACAGGCTACACCTTC. Residues: CAWRMQTGYTF.

This clonotype was picked up many times. The chain combines TRBV11-2 with TRBJ2-3; D is possibly TRBD2 (6 bases). Looked up from germline, CDR1 is SGHAT and CDR2 is FQNNGV. The CDR3 runs 17 residues. Deletions cut 0 bases from V and 1 base from J, with 14 bases between. The CDR3 bases are TGTGCCAGCAGCTTAGAGGGGTTAGCGGATGGCACAGATACGCAGTATTTT. Its translation is CASSLEGLADGTDTQYF.

This clonotype was observed many times. This chain connects TRBV10-3 to TRBJ2-7; 7 nucleotides match TRBD2. The CDR3 has 15 residues. Germline CDR1 reads ENHRY; CDR2 reads SYGVKD. Trimming removed 0 bases from V and 3 bases from J; junction bases left unmatched: 5. DNA for the CDR3: TGTGCCATCAGTGAGTCCGGGGCTAGCGGCTACGAGCAGTACTTC. Amino acids: CAISESGASGYEQYF.

On this clonotype: The junction and the germline gene differ at one end; a read error may be behind it. The genes are TRBV12-3 or TRBV12-4 and TRBJ2-1; D call uncertain. This CDR3 comprises 18 residues. The CDR3 DNA reads TGTGCCAGCAGTCCCTTTCCTGCCGGTTATAGCTCCTACAATGTGCAGTTCTTC. Amino acid sequence: CASSPFPAGYSSYNVQFF.

Ten or more counts support this clonotype. The chain employs TRBV12-3 or TRBV12-4 and TRBJ2-7; D unclear. The CDR3 has 12 residues. Trimming removed 3 bases from V and 6 bases from J, with 9 bases in between. DNA of the CDR3: TGTGCCAGCAGTTTTGTGATCTCCGAGCAGTACTTC. Translating gives CASSFVISEQYF.

This clonotype was counted at least ten times. The J gene is TRBJ2-3, the V gene TRBV7-2; a possible D gene is TRBD2 (6 bases). CDR1 is SGHTA, CDR2 FQGNSA, per germline. This CDR3 has 13 residues. The V end was cut by 3 bases, the J end by 5 bases, with 9 bases between. The chain's CDR3 is CASSLRGEDTQYF. The CDR3 DNA is TGTGCCAGCAGCTTGCGGGGCGAAGATACGCAGTATTTT.

This clonotype was counted many times. The chain has TRBV10-3 and TRBJ1-1; D uncertain. This CDR3 contains 12 residues. The V gene lost 8 bases and the J gene lost 3 bases, with 10 bases spanning the gap. The germline gives CDR1 ENHRY, CDR2 SYGVKD. CDR3 region: CAISGRDTEAFF. CDR3 DNA: TGTGCCATCTCTGGGAGGGACACTGAAGCTTTCTTT.

The chain couples TRBV11-1 to TRBJ2-6; a possible D gene is TRBD1 (6 bases). Germline CDR1 is SGHAT and CDR2 is FQDESV (reference sequence). V lost 0 bases and J 2 bases, leaving 14 bases between the germline ends. This CDR3 spans 18 amino acids. CDR3 sequence (DNA): TGTGCCAGCAGCTTAGCCTACATTAACAGGGCTGGGGCCAACGTCCTGACTTTC. It specifies CASSLAYINRAGANVLTF.

This clonotype was seen a few times. The chain uses TRBV5-1 and TRBJ1-2, with TRBD1 identical over 7 bases. Trimming took 1 base from V and 9 from J; bases not matched to a gene: 9. The CDR3 spans 14 residues. Germline CDR1 SGHRS, CDR2 YFSETQ. CDR3 sequence reads: CASSLIPYRGSYTF. CDR3 DNA: TGCGCCAGCAGCTTGATTCCTTACAGGGGTAGCTACACCTTC.

This clonotype appeared a single time. The chain couples TRBV18 to TRBJ2-5; the D gene is possibly TRBD1 (6 bases). CDR1 and CDR2 (germline): KGHSH, LQKENI. The CDR3 covers 14 residues. Trimming took off 3 bases at V and 3 bases at J, with 11 bases between the two ends. CDR3 amino acids: CASSPSRGKETQYF. In DNA, the CDR3 is TGTGCCAGCTCACCGTCTAGGGGGAAAGAGACCCAGTACTTC.

This clonotype was counted many times. The chain uses TRBV5-5 and TRBJ1-3; no clear D. Trimming cost V 6 bases and J 0 bases, with 13 bases left between them. Germline CDR1 and CDR2: SGHKS and YYEKEE (reference sequence). The CDR3 loop spans 15 amino acids. Written as DNA, the CDR3 is TGTGCCAGCATGCGCACGGAGAGCTCTGGAAACACCATATATTTT. Protein product: CASMRTESSGNTIYF.

This clonotype has a count of ten or more. J is TRBJ2-2 and V is TRBV12-3 or TRBV12-4, with D tentatively TRBD1 (6 bases). This CDR3 spans 12 amino acids. V lost 6 bases and J lost 5, with 7 bases in between. The CDR3 loop is CASSRGTGELFF. DNA of the CDR3: TGTGCCAGCAGCAGGGGAACCGGGGAGCTGTTTTTT.

This clonotype was detected a few times. V gene TRBV27 combines with J gene TRBJ2-7, with 9 bases fitting TRBD1. The CDR3 is 13 amino acids. Trimming removed 5 bases from V and 7 bases from J; junction bases left unmatched: 6. Germline lookup yields CDR1 MNHEY and CDR2 SMNVEV (reference sequence). The CDR3 loop reads CASSPDRGEEQYF. DNA for the CDR3: TGTGCCAGCAGTCCAGACAGGGGGGAAGAGCAGTACTTC.

This clonotype was observed a handful of times. The chain carries TRBV27 and TRBJ1-1; tentative D call: TRBD1 (5 bases). This CDR3 is 14 amino acids long. Germline CDR1 and CDR2: MNHEY and SMNVEV (reference sequence). With 6 bases removed from V and 2 bases from J, the gap between germline ends came to 13 bases. The CDR3 coding sequence is TGTGCCAGCAGCCCCTCGACAGCCAACACTGAAGCTTTCTTT. Its translation: CASSPSTANTEAFF.

This clonotype came up many times. V gene TRBV28 combines with J gene TRBJ1-1; 7 positions match TRBD1. V shed 4 bases and J 8 bases; nucleotides not matched to a gene: 16. CDR1 MDHEN and CDR2 SYDVKM come from the germline V gene. There are 16 residues in the CDR3. CDR3 bases: TGTGCCAGCAGTTCTCACAGGGGCCGCCAGGGTTCCGAAGCTTTCTTT. This codes for CASSSHRGRQGSEAFF. The full variable domain, in which reference TRBV28 and TRBJ1-1 provide the parts outside the CDR3, is DVKVTQSSRYLVKRTGEKVFLECVQDMDHENMFWYRQDPGLGLRLIYFSYDVKMKEKGDIPEGYSVSREKKERFSLILESASTNQTSMYLCASSSHRGRQGSEAFFGQGTRLTVV.

This clonotype was detected a few times. The rearrangement joins TRBV20-1 to TRBJ1-2, with D possibly TRBD1 on 6 matching bases. Trimming removed 4 bases from V and 4 bases from J, with 25 bases in between. The germline gives CDR1 DFQATT, CDR2 SNEGSKA (reference sequence). The CDR3 consists of 17 residues. The CDR3 here is CSAILLLPPGQGYGYTF. The CDR3 DNA follows: TGCAGTGCTATCCTACTCCTTCCCCCGGGACAAGGCTATGGCTACACCTTC.

This clonotype was seen ten or more times. V usage is TRBV7-9 and J usage is TRBJ2-1, with a tentative D call TRBD2 (5 bases). The germline V gene encodes CDR1 SEHNR and CDR2 FQNEAQ (reference sequence). V shed 0 bases and J shed 3 bases, with 9 bases lying between them. The CDR3 covers 15 residues. CDR3 loop: CASSLAGVLYNEQFF. Written as DNA, the CDR3 is TGTGCCAGCAGCTTAGCCGGGGTTCTCTACAATGAGCAGTTCTTC.

Ten or more counts support this clonotype. The rearrangement uses TRBV29-1 and TRBJ2-7; 7 bases are shared with TRBD1. In germline, CDR1 is SQVTM, CDR2 ANQGSEA. The length of the CDR3 is 12 residues. V gave up 4 bases and J gave up 2 bases; unmatched junction bases: 2. The DNA for the CDR3 is TGCAGCGTTGGTCAGGGGGCCTACGAGCAGTACTTC. This sequence encodes CSVGQGAYEQYF.

The genes are TRBV19 and TRBJ1-1, with D perhaps TRBD1 (6 bases). The CDR3 has 13 residues. Germline values: CDR1 LNHDA, CDR2 SQIVND (reference sequence). V shed 4 bases and J shed 2 bases, with 8 bases lying between them. In nucleotides, the CDR3 is TGTGCCAGTAGTAGGACAGCTAACACTGAAGCTTTCTTT. Amino acid sequence: CASSRTANTEAFF.

The chain recombines TRBV5-6 with TRBJ1-1, with 9 bases fitting TRBD1. The junction had 7 bases not matched to a gene; V was cut back by 5 bases and J by 2 bases. The CDR3 is made up of 15 amino acids. Germline CDR1 reads SGHDT; CDR2 reads YYEEEE. The CDR3 DNA sequence: TGTGCCAGCAGTGACACGGGACAGGGAAACACTGAAGCTTTCTTT. The encoded protein is CASSDTGQGNTEAFF.

For this clonotype: A read error may be the cause here, since a much bigger clone is one base away. This rearrangement joins TRBV29-1 to TRBJ2-7; a possible D gene is TRBD1 (5 bases). Germline V gene lookup returns CDR1 SQVTM and CDR2 ANQGSEA. The CDR3 sequence is 11 residues long. CDR3 in DNA: TGCAGCGCCGGACAATCCTACGAGGAGTACTTC. Residues: CSAGQSYEEYF.

Ten or more counts support this clonotype. V and J are TRBV29-1 and TRBJ2-1; 7 nucleotides line up with TRBD1. The V gene end was trimmed by 7 bases and the J gene end by 6 bases; junction bases not matched to a gene: 6. CDR1 SQVTM and CDR2 ANQGSEA come from the germline V gene. This CDR3 has 12 residues. In DNA, the CDR3 is TGCAGCGGAGACAGGGAAATCAATGAGCAGTTCTTC. As protein: CSGDREINEQFF.

This clonotype was detected many times. V usage is TRBV29-1 and J usage is TRBJ1-5; no firm D call. Germline V CDR1 and CDR2: SQVTM, ANQGSEA. V was clipped by 4 bases and J by 0 bases, with 10 bases between them. This CDR3 comprises 14 residues. As DNA, the CDR3 is TGCAGCGTTGTGGATGCTGATAGCAATCAGCCCCAGCATTTT. The encoded protein is CSVVDADSNQPQHF.

This clonotype was recorded at least ten times. This rearrangement joins TRBV7-9 to TRBJ2-7; D perhaps matches TRBD2 (6 bases). V shed 2 bases and J shed 5 bases, with 10 bases lying between them. The germline CDR1 and CDR2 sequences are SEHNR and FQNEAQ (reference sequence). The CDR3 consists of 13 residues. The CDR3 region is CASSLFPGDEQYF. CDR3 nucleotides: TGTGCCAGCAGCTTATTTCCGGGGGACGAGCAGTACTTC.

This clonotype has ten or more counts. This chain links TRBV4-1 with TRBJ2-7; 13 nucleotides line up with TRBD2. The germline V gene has CDR1 MGHRA and CDR2 YSYEKL. With V trimmed by 4 bases and J by 3 bases, 3 bases remained unmatched. There are 15 residues in the CDR3. CDR3 loop: CASSPGTSGNYEQYF. As DNA, the CDR3 is TGCGCCAGCAGCCCAGGGACTAGCGGGAACTACGAGCAGTACTTC.

This clonotype was found many times. The V call is TRBV6-5, the J call TRBJ2-3, with 7 bases matching TRBD1. The CDR3 loop spans 14 amino acids. Germline-derived CDR1 and CDR2 are MNHEY and SVGAGI. V shed 6 bases, J shed 4 bases, and the junction held 7 bases outside the gene matches. The CDR3: CASRLTGTPDTQYF. For the CDR3, the DNA is TGTGCCAGCAGATTGACAGGGACGCCAGATACGCAGTATTTT.

The CDR3 loop is CASSLGGGMSEAFF. The CDR3 bases are TGTGCCAGCAGCTTGGGGGGAGGGATGAGTGAAGCTTTCTTT. This chain joins TRBV5-4 and TRBJ1-1; D ambiguous. Trimming removed 0 bases from V and 7 bases from J, with 13 bases in between. CDR3 length: 14 amino acids. Per the germline V gene, CDR1 is SGHNT and CDR2 is YYREEE (reference sequence).

This clonotype was recorded many times. This chain connects TRBV25-1 to TRBJ1-2, with D hard to call. Germline V lookup: CDR1 MGHDK, CDR2 SYGVNS. With 5 bases removed from V and 1 base from J, the gap between germline ends came to 20 bases. This CDR3 is 17 amino acids long. As DNA, the CDR3 is TGTGCCAGCAGTCCCAAGGAGGTTCTCAGGTTTAACTATGGCTACACCTTC. It yields the protein CASSPKEVLRFNYGYTF.

The CDR3 reads CASSFEGPKNIQYF. The CDR3, as DNA: TGTGCCAGCAGCTTCGAGGGGCCCAAAAACATTCAGTACTTC. This chain uses TRBV11-2 with TRBJ2-4; D assignment may be TRBD1 or TRBD2 (5 bases each). V lost 3 bases and J lost 2, with 8 bases in between. Germline loops: CDR1 SGHAT, CDR2 FQNNGV. The CDR3 is made up of 14 amino acids. Variable domain in full (rest from reference TRBV11-2 and TRBJ2-4): EAGVAQSPRYKIIEKRQSVAFWCNPISGHATLYWYQQILGQGPKLLIQFQNNGVVDDSQLPKDRFSAERLKGVDSTLKIQPAKLEDSAVYLCASSFEGPKNIQYFGAGTRLSVL.